What follows are 27 T cell receptor beta chains derived from one specimen sequenced in a study of identical twins. In TCRdb, the 5' RACE reads were re-called with MiXCR into one record per CDR3 protein. The sample gives roughly 690,000 distinct CDR3 sequences, around 21% of which show up once; roughly 4% is in the top ten. In addition, the sample was reused for a study of T cells expressing NK-cell markers.

The sequenced sample consisted of PBMCs. All receptors derive from a woman younger than 30 in good health.

The chain recombines TRBV7-9 with TRBJ2-4; D is unresolved. Trimming removed 0 bases from V and 7 bases from J, with 7 bases in between. The CDR3 covers 13 residues. Germline V CDR1 and CDR2: SEHNR, FQNEAQ (reference sequence). Written as DNA, the CDR3 is TGTGCCAGCAGCTTAGCCGAGACTAACATTCAGTACTTC. This gives the protein CASSLAETNIQYF.

Points on this clonotype: The junction and the germline gene differ at one end; a read error may be behind it. The chain has TRBV29-1 and TRBJ2-3, with D possibly being TRBD1 (6 bases). CDR1 and CDR2 from the germline V gene are SQVTM and ANQGSEA. This CDR3 has 12 amino acids. The CDR3 sequence: CSVEGATGTQYF. The CDR3 nucleotides read TGCAGCGTTGAGGGCGCGACAGGTACGCAGTATTTT.

This clonotype was observed a few times. The rearrangement uses TRBV29-1 and TRBJ1-5; no clear D gene. V lost 6 bases to trimming and J lost 5 bases, with 14 bases between them. The germline CDR1 and CDR2 sequences are SQVTM and ANQGSEA. This CDR3 contains 13 residues. The CDR3 loop reads CSVGTASHQPQHF. The CDR3 bases are TGCAGCGTCGGAACAGCGTCCCATCAGCCCCAGCATTTT.

This chain joins TRBV11-1 and TRBJ2-6, with D possibly TRBD2 on 6 matching bases. Germline V gene data show CDR1 as SGHAT and CDR2 as FQDESV (reference sequence). The CDR3 has 15 residues. The V end was cut by 5 bases, the J end by 2 bases, with 10 bases between. CDR3 region: CASSPGGTGANVLTF. The CDR3 nucleotides read TGTGCCAGCAGCCCAGGAGGGACTGGGGCCAACGTCCTGACTTTC.

This clonotype has only a few counts. This chain connects TRBV4-3 to TRBJ2-7, with D uncertain. Trimming removed 4 bases from V and 2 bases from J, with 24 bases in between. Germline CDR1 LGHNA, CDR2 YSLEER. There are 18 residues in the CDR3. The chain's CDR3 is CASSPSLDDTPRTYEQYF. The DNA for the CDR3 is TGCGCCAGCAGCCCCAGCCTGGATGACACACCTCGGACCTACGAGCAGTACTTC.

J is TRBJ2-3 and V is TRBV20-1, with D possibly TRBD2 on 7 matching bases. Germline V CDR1 and CDR2: DFQATT, SNEGSKA (reference sequence). This CDR3 contains 16 residues. The ends were cut back, 5 bases at V and 0 bases at J, with 18 bases in the middle. CDR3 region: CSARGGGGLSTDTQYF. The DNA of the CDR3 is TGCAGTGCTCGAGGGGGGGGAGGTTTAAGCACAGATACGCAGTATTTT.

This clonotype was counted only a few times. The chain has TRBV20-1 and TRBJ2-3; 10 bases are a match to TRBD2. There are 13 residues in the CDR3. Germline values: CDR1 DFQATT, CDR2 SNEGSKA (reference sequence). The CDR3 spells CSGALAGVHTQYF. The CDR3 DNA follows: TGCAGCGGCGCCCTAGCGGGGGTGCATACGCAGTATTTT.

The V and J genes are TRBV20-1 and TRBJ2-3; the match to TRBD2 covers 9 bases. Germline CDR1 and CDR2: DFQATT and SNEGSKA (reference sequence). The CDR3 spans 15 residues. Germline trimming cut 6 bases from V and 3 bases from J; bases unmatched to any gene: 10. DNA of the CDR3: TGCAGTGCCCCTGCTAGCGGGATGGGAACAGATACGCAGTATTTT. Its protein is CSAPASGMGTDTQYF.

This chain connects TRBV5-1 to TRBJ2-1, with D perhaps matching TRBD1 or TRBD2 (6 bases each). V shed 4 bases and J shed 6 bases, with 20 bases lying between them. The CDR3 contains 16 residues. The germline gives CDR1 SGHRS, CDR2 YFSETQ. CDR3 protein: CASSRPGAALVNEQFF. For the CDR3, the DNA is TGCGCCAGCAGCCGACCGGGGGCCGCGTTAGTCAATGAGCAGTTCTTC.

There are a few counts of this clonotype. The chain uses TRBV20-1 and TRBJ2-4, with 9 bases lining up with TRBD1. V dropped 5 bases and J dropped 1; count of bases not matched to a gene: 9. Germline CDR1 is DFQATT and CDR2 is SNEGSKA (reference sequence). The CDR3 length is 16 residues. The CDR3: CSASGTGSLAKNIQYF. DNA of the CDR3: TGCAGTGCTTCCGGGACAGGGAGCCTTGCCAAAAACATTCAGTACTTC.

This clonotype was picked up a small number of times. The chain couples TRBV6-5 to TRBJ2-6; TRBD1 is a possible D gene (5 bases). The CDR3 spans 17 residues. Germline lookup yields CDR1 MNHEY and CDR2 SVGAGI. The germline V and J ends were trimmed by 7 bases and 0 bases, with 16 bases remaining between them. The CDR3 DNA reads as TGTGCCAGCACTTTGACAGCCTCTTCCTCTGGGGCCAACGTCCTGACTTTC. Amino acid sequence: CASTLTASSSGANVLTF.

This chain uses TRBV15 with TRBJ2-1; 7 nucleotides agree with TRBD2. The CDR3 spans 14 residues. The V gene's germline CDR1 is LNHNV and CDR2 YYDKDF (reference sequence). J was trimmed by 7 bases and V by 4 bases; bases with no gene match: 7. The CDR3 loop is CATSTPSGSNEQFF. The CDR3 nucleotides are TGTGCCACCAGCACCCCTAGCGGCTCAAATGAGCAGTTCTTC. The whole variable domain, filled in from reference TRBV15 and TRBJ2-1, reads DAMVIQNPRYQVTQFGKPVTLSCSQTLNHNVMYWYQQKSSQAPKLLFHYYDKDFNNEADTPDNFQSRRPNTSFCFLDIRSPGLGDTAMYLCATSTPSGSNEQFFGPGTRLTVL.

In this sample, this clonotype turned up a few times. J is TRBJ2-1 and V is TRBV20-1; 8 bases match TRBD2. The germline CDR1 and CDR2 sequences are DFQATT and SNEGSKA (reference sequence). The CDR3 has 13 amino acids. V was pared by 6 bases and J by 8 bases, with 9 bases of the junction left unmatched. The CDR3 region is CSAPPGGADEQFF. In DNA, the CDR3 is TGCAGTGCCCCCCCCGGGGGGGCGGATGAGCAGTTCTTC.

The genes are TRBV6-1 and TRBJ2-2, with TRBD2 identical over 7 bases. The CDR3 totals 14 residues. Germline values: CDR1 MNHNS, CDR2 SASEGT. Unmatched junction bases numbered 5, after V lost 6 bases and J lost 4 bases. The DNA of the CDR3 is TGTGCCAGCAGCCCGTGGACTAGCACCGGGGAGCTGTTTTTT. Residues: CASSPWTSTGELFF.

This clonotype has just a few counts. J is TRBJ1-6 and V is TRBV4-3; weak D call: TRBD1 (6 bases). Trimming shortened V by 4 bases and J by 0 bases, and 13 bases separated the two germline ends. Germline loops: CDR1 LGHNA, CDR2 YSLEER. This CDR3 has 17 amino acids. CDR3 residues: CASSLSRGGSYNSPLHF. In DNA, the CDR3 is TGCGCCAGCAGCCTGTCGAGGGGGGGCTCCTATAATTCACCCCTCCACTTT.

This chain links TRBV20-1 with TRBJ2-7, with 12 bases fitting TRBD2. Unmatched junction bases numbered 1, after V lost 2 bases and J lost 5 bases. The CDR3 has 13 amino acids. Germline V lookup: CDR1 DFQATT, CDR2 SNEGSKA (reference sequence). The CDR3 DNA is TGCAGTGCTAGACTAGCGGGAGGGAACGAGCAGTACTTC. This codes for CSARLAGGNEQYF.

Many counts were recorded for this clonotype. J is TRBJ1-2 and V is TRBV5-8, with D unclear. V was clipped by 0 bases and J by 4 bases, with 13 bases between them. The V gene's germline CDR1 is SGHTS and CDR2 YDEGEE. CDR3 length: 15 residues. CDR3 in amino acids: CASSLGAREGYGYTF. CDR3 nucleotides: TGTGCCAGCAGCTTGGGGGCACGGGAAGGCTATGGCTACACCTTC.

This clonotype has only a few counts. The chain has TRBV4-3 and TRBJ2-1; D unresolved. CDR3 length: 17 amino acids. Per the germline V gene, CDR1 is LGHNA and CDR2 is YSLEER. Trimming removed 0 bases at V and 0 bases at J, with 12 bases between. The CDR3: CASSQEDWRSSYNEQFF. CDR3 in DNA: TGCGCCAGCAGCCAAGAGGATTGGCGGAGCTCCTACAATGAGCAGTTCTTC.

The V and J genes are TRBV29-1 and TRBJ2-2; TRBD2 is a possible D gene (5 bases). This CDR3 has 13 amino acids. Germline V gene lookup returns CDR1 SQVTM and CDR2 ANQGSEA. Trimming removed 4 bases at V and 1 base at J, with 7 bases between. CDR3 loop: CSVVEGNTGELFF. The CDR3 nucleotides read TGCAGCGTTGTAGAGGGGAACACCGGGGAGCTGTTTTTT.

V is TRBV20-1 and J is TRBJ2-3, with D perhaps TRBD1 (6 bases). This CDR3 contains 15 residues. The V and J ends lost 0 bases and 2 bases respectively, with 12 bases between them. Germline lookup yields CDR1 DFQATT and CDR2 SNEGSKA (reference sequence). CDR3 nucleotides: TGCAGTGCTAGAGATCTGGACAGATCCACAGATACGCAGTATTTT. Translation gives CSARDLDRSTDTQYF.

This clonotype has just a few counts. The genes are TRBV29-1 and TRBJ2-7, with TRBD1 matching over 9 bases. V lost 4 bases, J lost 2 bases, and 3 bases stayed unmatched. The germline gives CDR1 SQVTM, CDR2 ANQGSEA. The CDR3 has 13 residues. The CDR3 region is CSVGRTGAYEQYF. Here the CDR3 DNA reads TGCAGCGTTGGTCGGACAGGGGCCTACGAGCAGTACTTC.

This clonotype was seen at least ten times. V is TRBV5-5 and J is TRBJ2-1, with D possibly TRBD2 on 6 matching bases. This CDR3 comprises 14 residues. Germline CDR1 SGHKS, CDR2 YYEKEE (reference sequence). Trimming removed 4 bases from V and 2 bases from J, with 10 bases in between. DNA for the CDR3: TGTGCCAGCAGCGGTGGCGGGGCCTACAATGAGCAGTTCTTC. It yields the protein CASSGGGAYNEQFF.

The chain combines TRBV5-1 with TRBJ2-2; weak D call: TRBD2 (5 bases). The CDR3 extends over 14 amino acids. Germline V lookup: CDR1 SGHRS, CDR2 YFSETQ. Trimming removed 5 bases at V and 2 bases at J, with 10 bases between. In nucleotides, the CDR3 is TGCGCCAGCAGACCGGACTTTAACACCGGGGAGCTGTTTTTT. Protein: CASRPDFNTGELFF. The whole variable domain, filled in from reference TRBV5-1 and TRBJ2-2, reads KAGVTQTPRYLIKTRGQQVTLSCSPISGHRSVSWYQQTPGQGLQFLFEYFSETQRNKGNFPGRFSGRQFSNSRSEMNVSTLELGDSALYLCASRPDFNTGELFFGEGSRLTVL.

The gene calls are TRBV20-1 and TRBJ2-3, with TRBD2 matching over 12 bases. This CDR3 is built from 15 residues. Germline assignment: CDR1 DFQATT and CDR2 SNEGSKA (reference sequence). Germline trimming cut 3 bases from V and 9 bases from J; bases unmatched to any gene: 10. CDR3 DNA: TGCAGTGCTAGGTCTAGCGGGAGGGCCATTAGAACGCAGTATTTT. Its protein product is CSARSSGRAIRTQYF.

The chain has TRBV20-1 and TRBJ2-3; 11 nucleotides line up with TRBD2. CDR1 DFQATT and CDR2 SNEGSKA come from the germline V gene (reference sequence). The V segment lost 5 bases and the J segment 2 bases; nucleotides outside the gene matches: 3. This CDR3 comprises 14 residues. The CDR3 sequence is CSAASGRHTDTQYF. The CDR3 bases are TGCAGTGCTGCTAGCGGGAGGCACACAGATACGCAGTATTTT.

This clonotype turned up a few times. The chain recombines TRBV4-3 with TRBJ2-3; 7 bases are a match to TRBD2. V dropped 0 bases and J dropped 1; count of bases not matched to a gene: 7. This CDR3 has 17 amino acids. The germline CDR1 and CDR2 sequences are LGHNA and YSLEER. The CDR3 DNA reads TGCGCCAGCAGCCAAGAGAACGGGGGAGGGGGCACAGATACGCAGTATTTT. It codes for CASSQENGGGGTDTQYF.

This clonotype was seen repeatedly, ten times or more. This rearrangement joins TRBV7-2 to TRBJ2-2, with D hard to call. The CDR3 is made up of 14 amino acids. V was trimmed by 1 base and J by 3 bases, leaving 6 bases between them. Germline V gives CDR1 SGHTA, CDR2 FQGNSA. CDR3 sequence (DNA): TGTGCCAGCAGCTTAGAGGGTTACACCGGGGAGCTGTTTTTT. Residues: CASSLEGYTGELFF.